The next 4 T cell receptor beta chains were all read from a single sample in a study of T cell changes during pregnancy in multiple sclerosis. TCRdb keeps only in-frame clones here, not all; method: immunoSEQ multiplex PCR. The sample carries approximately 70,000 clones, 91% recorded once. Specimen: peripheral blood, collected in the third trimester of pregnancy. The receptors originated from a female donor in good health, enrolled as a control in a pregnancy study.

The chain recombines TRBV5-1 with TRBJ1-4; 10 bases match TRBD1. The V gene end was trimmed by 7 bases and the J gene end by 1 base; junction bases not matched to a gene: 4. Germline assignment: CDR1 SGHRS and CDR2 YFSETQ. The CDR3 is made up of 15 amino acids. The CDR3, as DNA: TGCGCCAGCCGTGGACAGGGGGTAACTAATGAAAAACTGTTTTTT. Translated, it gives CASRGQGVTNEKLFF.

The chain uses TRBV7-9 and TRBJ2-7; D gene uncertain. V was clipped by 4 bases and J by 3 bases, with 10 bases between them. The CDR3 runs to 13 residues. CDR1 is SEHNR, CDR2 FQNEAQ, per germline (reference sequence). CDR3 nucleotides: TGTGCCAGCAGCTCCAAATCCTACTACGAGCAGTACTTC. Translating gives CASSSKSYYEQYF.

This chain connects TRBV19 to TRBJ1-3; unclear D gene. The V gene's germline CDR1 is LNHDA and CDR2 SQIVND (reference sequence). V lost 7 bases and J 2 bases, leaving 15 bases between the germline ends. The CDR3 consists of 15 residues. CDR3 loop: CASTPRSGTGNTIYF. CDR3 sequence (DNA): TGTGCCAGTACCCCACGGTCGGGAACTGGAAACACCATATATTTT.

The chain has TRBV5-4 and TRBJ2-4; TRBD1 matches 11 bases. The trim removed 0 bases at V and 4 bases at J, leaving 3 bases unmatched. The CDR3 runs to 16 residues. Germline lookup yields CDR1 SGHNT and CDR2 YYREEE (reference sequence). CDR3 coding DNA: TGTGCCAGCAGCTTGGGGGGGGACAGGGGGAAAAACATTCAGTACTTC. Protein: CASSLGGDRGKNIQYF.